Listed below are T cell receptor beta chains from one sample, sequenced in a study of T cells after yellow fever vaccination. MiXCR was run by TCRdb on the 5' RACE reads, yielding one entry per CDR3 protein. Counted here are 500,000 to 650,000 distinct CDR3 sequences, 9% to 15% occurring once; the ten biggest clones make up about 16%. The source was PBMCs, collected on the day of the yellow fever booster vaccination. All receptors come from a man aged 30-40 years who received the YFV17D yellow fever vaccine. Each CDR3 is given with its conserved first and last residue. Each record gives: D gene, V gene, CDR3 length, J gene, clone size, CDR3 protein, CDR3 DNA. D genes are given only for firm matches. Size values are once, few and many counts, or a class for expanded clones, and some rows have none.

D gene: .
V gene: TRBV19
CDR3 length: 15
J gene: TRBJ2-3
clone size: .
CDR3 protein: CASSIVGVAADTQYF
CDR3 DNA: TGTGCCAGTAGTATAGTTGGAGTCGCGGCAGATACGCAGTATTTT

D gene: .
V gene: TRBV18
CDR3 length: 14
J gene: TRBJ2-7
clone size: few
CDR3 protein: CASSPRLATYEQYF
CDR3 DNA: TGTGCCAGCTCACCTAGGCTAGCCACCTACGAGCAGTACTTC

D gene: TRBD1
V gene: TRBV29-1
CDR3 length: 13
J gene: TRBJ2-5
clone size: few
CDR3 protein: CSVGGQGGETQYF
CDR3 DNA: TGCAGCGTCGGGGGACAGGGAGGGGAGACCCAGTACTTC

D gene: .
V gene: TRBV20-1
CDR3 length: 17
J gene: TRBJ2-3
clone size: few
CDR3 protein: CSASTGTGRSRGDTQYF
CDR3 DNA: TGCAGTGCCTCTACAGGAACCGGGCGCAGCCGGGGAGATACGCAGTATTTT

D gene: TRBD1
V gene: TRBV4-3
CDR3 length: 16
J gene: TRBJ2-7
clone size: few
CDR3 protein: CASSQGIRTGAGEQYF
CDR3 DNA: TGCGCCAGCAGCCAGGGGATAAGGACAGGGGCAGGCGAGCAGTACTTC

D gene: TRBD2
V gene: TRBV5-5
CDR3 length: 14
J gene: TRBJ2-7
clone size: few
CDR3 protein: CASSLEPGGYEQYF
CDR3 DNA: TGTGCCAGCAGCTTGGAACCGGGGGGCTACGAGCAGTACTTC

D gene: TRBD2
V gene: TRBV9
CDR3 length: 16
J gene: TRBJ2-2
clone size: .
CDR3 protein: CASSGASGANTGELFF
CDR3 DNA: TGTGCCAGCAGCGGCGCTAGCGGAGCAAACACCGGGGAGCTGTTTTTT

D gene: TRBD1
V gene: TRBV20-1
CDR3 length: 13
J gene: TRBJ1-2
clone size: .
CDR3 protein: CSARYRGWYGYTF
CDR3 DNA: TGCAGTGCTAGATACAGGGGTTGGTATGGCTACACCTTC

D gene: .
V gene: TRBV30
CDR3 length: 13
J gene: TRBJ2-2
clone size: .
CDR3 protein: CAWSEQVSGELFF
CDR3 DNA: TGTGCCTGGAGCGAACAGGTCTCCGGGGAGCTGTTTTTT

D gene: TRBD1
V gene: TRBV3-1
CDR3 length: 14
J gene: TRBJ2-5
clone size: few
CDR3 protein: CASSHPTGKETQYF
CDR3 DNA: TGTGCCAGCAGCCACCCGACAGGGAAAGAGACCCAGTACTTC

D gene: .
V gene: TRBV20-1
CDR3 length: 13
J gene: TRBJ2-7
clone size: .
CDR3 protein: CSARLGPAYEQYF
CDR3 DNA: TGCAGTGCTCGTCTGGGCCCAGCCTACGAGCAGTACTTC

D gene: .
V gene: TRBV5-1
CDR3 length: 15
J gene: TRBJ2-2
clone size: .
CDR3 protein: CASSLDTSSTGELFF
CDR3 DNA: TGCGCCAGCAGCTTGGACACTAGTTCCACCGGGGAGCTGTTTTTT

D gene: .
V gene: TRBV20-1
CDR3 length: 15
J gene: TRBJ2-5
clone size: .
CDR3 protein: CSAEPGVPDQETQYF
CDR3 DNA: TGCAGTGCGGAACCGGGGGTCCCTGACCAAGAGACCCAGTACTTC

D gene: .
V gene: TRBV7-2
CDR3 length: 16
J gene: TRBJ2-2
clone size: many
CDR3 protein: CASSLAGTANTGELFF
CDR3 DNA: TGTGCCAGCAGCTTGGCCGGGACCGCGAACACCGGGGAGCTGTTTTTT

D gene: .
V gene: TRBV27
CDR3 length: 14
J gene: TRBJ2-7
clone size: few
CDR3 protein: CASSPIRTDYEQYF
CDR3 DNA: TGTGCCAGCAGTCCCATAAGGACGGACTACGAGCAGTACTTC

D gene: .
V gene: TRBV24-1
CDR3 length: 15
J gene: TRBJ2-2
clone size: many
CDR3 protein: CATSDVRENTGELFF
CDR3 DNA: TGTGCCACCAGTGATGTGAGGGAAAACACCGGGGAGCTGTTTTTT

D gene: .
V gene: TRBV7-9
CDR3 length: 16
J gene: TRBJ2-5
clone size: .
CDR3 protein: CASSPRLWGKAETQYF
CDR3 DNA: TGTGCCAGCAGCCCCCGGTTATGGGGGAAAGCAGAGACCCAGTACTTC

D gene: .
V gene: TRBV15
CDR3 length: 16
J gene: TRBJ2-5
clone size: .
CDR3 protein: CATSRDWGQGQETQYF
CDR3 DNA: TGTGCCACCAGCAGAGATTGGGGGCAGGGCCAAGAGACCCAGTACTTC

D gene: .
V gene: TRBV6-1
CDR3 length: 15
J gene: TRBJ2-3
clone size: few
CDR3 protein: CASSQAGPFSDTQYF
CDR3 DNA: TGTGCCAGCAGCCAGGCCGGGCCCTTTTCAGATACGCAGTATTTT

D gene: .
V gene: TRBV5-1
CDR3 length: 15
J gene: TRBJ2-3
clone size: few
CDR3 protein: CASSPPRGSTDTQYF
CDR3 DNA: TGCGCCAGCAGCCCCCCACGCGGGAGCACAGATACGCAGTATTTT

D gene: .
V gene: TRBV4-2
CDR3 length: 18
J gene: TRBJ1-4
clone size: few
CDR3 protein: CASSLGESGRVTNEKLFF
CDR3 DNA: TGTGCCAGCAGCCTCGGGGAGTCTGGCCGAGTGACTAATGAAAAACTGTTTTTT

D gene: TRBD1
V gene: TRBV5-4
CDR3 length: 15
J gene: TRBJ2-1
clone size: .
CDR3 protein: CASSRGTGGGNEQFF
CDR3 DNA: TGTGCCAGCAGCCGGGGGACAGGGGGAGGCAATGAGCAGTTCTTC

D gene: .
V gene: TRBV5-1
CDR3 length: 14
J gene: TRBJ1-2
clone size: .
CDR3 protein: CASSLTQGNYGYTF
CDR3 DNA: TGCGCCAGCAGCTTAACCCAGGGCAACTATGGCTACACCTTC

D gene: .
V gene: TRBV6-5
CDR3 length: 13
J gene: TRBJ1-5
clone size: few
CDR3 protein: CASRHRTGTPQHF
CDR3 DNA: TGTGCCAGCAGGCACCGAACAGGGACGCCCCAGCATTTT

D gene: TRBD2
V gene: TRBV12-3/TRBV12-4
CDR3 length: 19
J gene: TRBJ2-1
clone size: few
CDR3 protein: CASSSGTSGKGSSYNEQFF
CDR3 DNA: TGTGCCAGCAGTTCGGGGACTAGCGGGAAGGGAAGCTCCTACAATGAGCAGTTCTTC

D gene: .
V gene: TRBV7-8
CDR3 length: 13
J gene: TRBJ1-1
clone size: few
CDR3 protein: CASSLQTAAEAFF
CDR3 DNA: TGTGCCAGCAGCCTGCAGACGGCGGCTGAAGCTTTCTTT

D gene: .
V gene: TRBV20-1
CDR3 length: 11
J gene: TRBJ2-3
clone size: few
CDR3 protein: CSALGRRDSYF
CDR3 DNA: TGCAGTGCCTTGGGGCGTCGGGATAGCTATTTT

D gene: .
V gene: TRBV6-1
CDR3 length: 14
J gene: TRBJ2-1
clone size: few
CDR3 protein: CASSLHGGNNEQFF
CDR3 DNA: TGTGCCAGCAGTCTTCACGGGGGTAACAATGAGCAGTTCTTC

D gene: TRBD2
V gene: TRBV5-1
CDR3 length: 16
J gene: TRBJ2-1
clone size: few
CDR3 protein: CASSSTLRERFYGTFF
CDR3 DNA: TGCGCCAGCAGCTCCACACTGCGGGAGCGGTTCTATGGGACGTTCTTC

D gene: .
V gene: TRBV10-3
CDR3 length: 15
J gene: TRBJ2-3
clone size: .
CDR3 protein: CAIRGLALSTDTQYF
CDR3 DNA: TGTGCCATCAGAGGACTCGCACTCAGCACAGATACGCAGTATTTT

D gene: TRBD1
V gene: TRBV20-1
CDR3 length: 17
J gene: TRBJ2-5
clone size: .
CDR3 protein: CSARADRAPAPQETQYF
CDR3 DNA: TGCAGTGCTAGAGCAGACAGGGCTCCAGCCCCCCAAGAGACCCAGTACTTC

D gene: .
V gene: TRBV29-1
CDR3 length: 12
J gene: TRBJ2-5
clone size: many
CDR3 protein: CSVAGSQETQYF
CDR3 DNA: TGCAGCGTTGCCGGCAGCCAAGAGACCCAGTACTTC

D gene: TRBD1
V gene: TRBV3-1
CDR3 length: 15
J gene: TRBJ1-2
clone size: .
CDR3 protein: CASSPVMTGDSGYTF
CDR3 DNA: TGTGCCAGCTCCCCTGTAATGACAGGGGATTCTGGCTACACCTTC

D gene: TRBD2
V gene: TRBV14
CDR3 length: 21
J gene: TRBJ2-1
clone size: .
CDR3 protein: CASSQEASGRSLILSYNEQLF
CDR3 DNA: TGTGCCAGCAGCCAAGAGGCTAGCGGGAGGTCGCTAATTCTCTCCTACAATGAGCAGTTATTC

D gene: .
V gene: TRBV7-2
CDR3 length: 14
J gene: TRBJ1-1
clone size: few
CDR3 protein: CASSLARTATEAFF
CDR3 DNA: TGTGCCAGCAGCTTAGCGCGGACGGCCACTGAAGCTTTCTTT

D gene: TRBD1
V gene: TRBV29-1
CDR3 length: 14
J gene: TRBJ1-2
clone size: .
CDR3 protein: CSVERRGTGSGYTF
CDR3 DNA: TGCAGCGTTGAACGCAGGGGGACAGGGTCCGGCTACACCTTC

D gene: .
V gene: TRBV19
CDR3 length: 13
J gene: TRBJ2-3
clone size: .
CDR3 protein: CASSITLTDTQYF
CDR3 DNA: TGTGCCAGTAGTATAACCCTCACAGATACGCAGTATTTT

D gene: .
V gene: TRBV5-6
CDR3 length: 13
J gene: TRBJ2-7
clone size: .
CDR3 protein: CASSFSVTYEQYF
CDR3 DNA: TGTGCCAGCAGCTTTAGCGTCACCTACGAGCAGTACTTC

D gene: .
V gene: TRBV12-3/TRBV12-4
CDR3 length: 13
J gene: TRBJ2-2
clone size: .
CDR3 protein: CASSHQWTGELFF
CDR3 DNA: TGTGCCAGCAGTCACCAATGGACCGGGGAGCTGTTTTTT

D gene: TRBD1
V gene: TRBV7-2
CDR3 length: 14
J gene: TRBJ1-1
clone size: .
CDR3 protein: CASRGGQPNTEAFF
CDR3 DNA: TGTGCCAGCAGAGGGGGACAGCCTAACACTGAAGCTTTCTTT